This entry lists 18 T cell receptor beta chains sequenced from one sample in a study of blood T cell repertoires in COVID-19. Clones were read by immunoSEQ multiplex PCR, and TCRdb kept only the in-frame ones, dropping some. In the table there are some 180,000 clones, approximately 86% of which are singletons. The specimen was peripheral blood. The receptors were sampled from a woman aged 80 or older with COVID-19, enrolled during active disease.

The chain is built from TRBV7-3 and TRBJ1-2, with a possible D match to TRBD1 (5 bases). This CDR3 has 14 amino acids. Germline V gene data show CDR1 as SGHTA and CDR2 as FQGTGA. V gave up 3 bases and J gave up 4 bases, with 12 bases separating them. CDR3 in amino acids: CASSLGVGGYGYTF. The DNA of the CDR3 is TGTGCCAGCAGCTTGGGGGTGGGAGGCTATGGCTACACCTTC.

The V gene is TRBV5-3, the J gene TRBJ2-1; TRBD1 is a possible D gene (6 bases). TRBV5-3 is annotated as an ORF whose role is uncertain. This CDR3 is built from 18 residues. V lost 0 bases and J lost 0, with 16 bases in between. CDR3 sequence (DNA): TGTGCCAGAAGCTTGGTTCCCGGAACAGGGACCTCCTACAATGAGCAGTTCTTC. It yields the protein CARSLVPGTGTSYNEQFF.

The gene calls are TRBV2 and TRBJ1-1; tentatively, D is TRBD1 (6 bases). The CDR3 is 15 amino acids. V was trimmed by 8 bases and J by 0 bases, leaving 16 bases between them. CDR1 and CDR2 from the germline V gene are SNHLY and FYNNEI. Here the CDR3 DNA reads TGTGCCAGCCAGGGGCGGACACTTATGAACACTGAAGCTTTCTTT. Protein: CASQGRTLMNTEAFF.

The chain joins TRBV6-4 to TRBJ1-6; D call uncertain. The V end was cut by 6 bases, the J end by 9 bases, with 9 bases between. Per germline, CDR1 MRHNA and CDR2 SNTAGT. The CDR3 sequence is 12 residues long. CDR3 DNA: TGTGCCAGCAGCTTAGGACTTTCACCCCTCCACTTT. Its translation is CASSLGLSPLHF.

DNA for the CDR3: TGTGCCAGCAACAGGGGGGACAGCATTGAAAAACTGTTTTTT. As protein: CASNRGDSIEKLFF. J is TRBJ1-4 and V is TRBV7-9; 8 bases align to TRBD1. The CDR3 is 14 residues long. Germline loops: CDR1 SEHNR, CDR2 FQNEAQ (reference sequence). The V segment lost 7 bases and the J segment 7 bases; nucleotides outside the gene matches: 8.

V usage is TRBV4-1 and J usage is TRBJ2-5; D is perhaps TRBD2 (6 bases). Per the germline V gene, CDR1 is MGHRA and CDR2 is YSYEKL. There are 15 residues in the CDR3. The V and J ends lost 2 bases and 2 bases respectively, with 12 bases between them. CDR3: CASSQMASEQETQYF. CDR3 sequence (DNA): TGCGCCAGCAGCCAAATGGCTAGCGAACAAGAGACCCAGTACTTC.

The chain couples TRBV10-2 to TRBJ2-3; 8 positions match TRBD2. Germline loops: CDR1 WSHSY, CDR2 SAAADI. This CDR3 comprises 13 residues. Losses at the gene ends were 6 bases for V and 4 bases for J; bases not matched to a gene: 3. This CDR3 reads CASSGGAPDTQYF. CDR3 DNA: TGCGCCAGCAGCGGGGGGGCTCCAGATACGCAGTATTTT.

V is TRBV5-1 and J is TRBJ2-2, with TRBD1 matching over 8 bases. Germline V gives CDR1 SGHRS, CDR2 YFSETQ. This CDR3 contains 16 residues. J gave up 0 bases and V 3 bases, and 4 bases lay outside the gene matches. The CDR3 here is CASSWGQVANTGELFF. The CDR3 nucleotides are TGCGCCAGCAGCTGGGGACAGGTGGCGAACACCGGGGAGCTGTTTTTT.

The CDR3, as DNA: TGCGCCAGCAGCTTAATCGCTCGGGACAGGGGGCGTAGCATTCAGTACTTC. Encoded protein: CASSLIARDRGRSIQYF. The J gene is TRBJ2-4, the V gene TRBV5-1, with TRBD1 identical over 12 bases. After removal of 2 bases from V and 9 bases from J, the junction contained 12 bases not matched to a gene. CDR1 SGHRS and CDR2 YFSETQ come from the germline V gene. The CDR3 covers 17 residues.

This clone came up once. The chain links TRBV4-1 to TRBJ2-7, with 8 bases fitting TRBD1. Germline lookup yields CDR1 MGHRA and CDR2 YSYEKL. The CDR3 loop spans 13 amino acids. Losses at the gene ends were 5 bases for V and 5 bases for J; bases not matched to a gene: 5. The chain's CDR3 is CASSFDRGNEQYF. Written as DNA, the CDR3 is TGCGCCAGCAGCTTTGACAGGGGAAACGAGCAGTACTTC.

Regarding this clone: The identical CDR3 is also encoded by other nucleotide sequences in the sample. The chain couples TRBV5-1 to TRBJ1-1; TRBD1 is a possible D gene (6 bases). V was pared by 4 bases and J by 2 bases, with 12 bases between. CDR1 is SGHRS, CDR2 YFSETQ, per germline. This CDR3 has 14 residues. The CDR3, as DNA: TGCGCCAGCAGCCCAACCAGGGGAAACACTGAAGCTTTCTTT. It codes for CASSPTRGNTEAFF.

The chain has TRBV6-5 and TRBJ1-1; D is perhaps TRBD1 (6 bases). The CDR3 has 13 amino acids. Germline CDR1 MNHEY, CDR2 SVGAGI. V was pared by 10 bases and J by 4 bases, with 16 bases between. The CDR3 sequence: CATKLTGFTEAFF. The CDR3 DNA is TGTGCCACTAAACTCACAGGGTTCACTGAAGCTTTCTTT.

The genes are TRBV6-6 and TRBJ1-2; D perhaps matches TRBD1 (5 bases). The germline V gene encodes CDR1 MNHNY and CDR2 SVGAGI (reference sequence). This CDR3 region has 15 residues. Trimming pared 0 bases from V and 3 bases from J, leaving 11 bases between. The CDR3 coding sequence is TGTGCCAGCAGTTACTCGGGAGGGGTTGACTATGGCTACACCTTC. Protein sequence: CASSYSGGVDYGYTF.

The chain carries TRBV9 and TRBJ2-1, with 8 positions matching TRBD2. Germline loops: CDR1 SGDLS, CDR2 YYNGEE. The CDR3 has 15 residues. The trim removed 4 bases at V and 6 bases at J, leaving 9 bases unmatched. CDR3 sequence (DNA): TGTGCCAGCAGCTTGGGACTAGTCCCGGGCAATGAGCAGTTCTTC. This translates into CASSLGLVPGNEQFF.

The CDR3 DNA reads as TGTGCCAGCAGTGAAGCGGAGTCGGGACTTGGGGGCTACACCTTC. Its translation is CASSEAESGLGGYTF. The rearrangement joins TRBV6-1 to TRBJ1-2, with D perhaps TRBD1 (5 bases). The CDR3 runs to 15 residues. V was pared by 0 bases and J by 8 bases, with 16 bases between. Germline V gene sequence: CDR1 MNHNS, CDR2 SASEGT.

This clone appeared a few times. The chain links TRBV4-1 to TRBJ1-4, with a possible D match to TRBD1 (5 bases). The V gene lost 0 bases and the J gene lost 8 bases, with 13 bases spanning the gap. This CDR3 comprises 15 residues. CDR1 MGHRA and CDR2 YSYEKL come from the germline V gene. This CDR3 reads CASSQDGGGGEKLFF. In DNA form, the CDR3 reads TGCGCCAGCAGCCAAGATGGGGGAGGTGGCGAAAAACTGTTTTTT.

The chain employs TRBV28 and TRBJ1-3, with 7 nucleotides matching TRBD1. J gave up 8 bases and V 7 bases, and 11 bases lay outside the gene matches. This CDR3 has 14 residues. Germline values: CDR1 MDHEN, CDR2 SYDVKM. The CDR3: CASTGRGSLYTIYF. The CDR3 bases are TGTGCCAGCACAGGCAGGGGGTCTCTATACACCATATATTTT.

V and J are TRBV5-1 and TRBJ1-1; the D gene is possibly TRBD1 (6 bases). CDR1 is SGHRS, CDR2 YFSETQ, per germline. The CDR3 runs to 14 residues. Trimming removed 2 bases at V and 5 bases at J, with 13 bases between. In DNA, the CDR3 is TGCGCCAGCAGCTTAACAGGGAGTTATACTGAAGCTTTCTTT. Encoded protein: CASSLTGSYTEAFF.